What follows are 12 T cell receptor beta chains derived from one specimen sequenced in a study of blood T cell repertoires in COVID-19. TCRdb's table, derived via immunoSEQ multiplex PCR, lists solely in-frame clones and lacks some. The sample lists under 250,000 clones; more than 80% were seen once. The sequenced sample was PBMCs or T cells enriched from blood (not recorded which). These receptors all come from a man between 60 and 75 years old who had recovered from COVID-19.

This clone was observed a few times. This chain connects TRBV21-1 to TRBJ1-1; the table's D gene call, TRBD1, was not cross checked with the DNA. TRBV21-1 is deemed a pseudogene. The CDR3 totals 17 residues. CDR3 sequence (DNA): TGTGCCAGCAGAGCCAGACAGGGGAAGGGGGGGAACACTGAAGCTTTCTTT. It yields the protein CASRARQGKGGNTEAFF.

The V gene is TRBV3-1 (or the pseudogene TRBV3-2), the J gene TRBJ1-4; 9 bases align to TRBD1. The CDR3 runs to 15 residues. The germline CDR1 and CDR2 sequences are LGHDT and YNNKEL (reference sequence). V lost 2 bases, J lost 8 bases, and 6 bases stayed unmatched. The CDR3, as DNA: TGTGCCAGCAGCCAACCGGGACAGGGATACGAAAAACTGTTTTTT. This gives the protein CASSQPGQGYEKLFF.

The chain recombines TRBV4-2 with TRBJ1-4; D is possibly TRBD1 (5 bases). This CDR3 spans 14 amino acids. Trimming cost V 0 bases and J 12 bases, with 14 bases left between them. Germline V lookup: CDR1 LGHNA, CDR2 YNFKEQ. CDR3 amino acids: CASSQDGGELELFF. The DNA for the CDR3 is TGTGCCAGCAGCCAAGATGGAGGGGAGCTGGAACTGTTTTTT.

The rearrangement joins TRBV27 to TRBJ1-1; 7 bases align to TRBD1. Germline trimming cut 7 bases from V and 3 bases from J; bases unmatched to any gene: 5. There are 13 residues in the CDR3. Germline V gives CDR1 MNHEY, CDR2 SMNVEV (reference sequence). This CDR3 reads CASTTGMHTEAFF. DNA for the CDR3: TGTGCCAGCACGACAGGGATGCACACTGAAGCTTTCTTT.

The gene calls are TRBV5-1 and TRBJ2-1; 10 positions agree with TRBD2. Germline V gene sequence: CDR1 SGHRS, CDR2 YFSETQ. The J segment lost 4 bases and the V segment lost 0 bases, leaving 4 bases of the junction unmatched. The CDR3 runs 16 residues. The DNA for the CDR3 is TGCGCCAGCAGCTTGGTAGAACTAGCGGGGTACAATGAGCAGTTCTTC. Translating it yields CASSLVELAGYNEQFF.

The chain recombines TRBV6-1 with TRBJ1-2; weak D call: TRBD1 (6 bases). CDR1 is MNHNS and CDR2 is SASEGT in the germline V gene. V was shortened by 2 bases and J by 7 bases, with 11 bases between the two germline ends. The CDR3 covers 13 residues. CDR3 bases: TGTGCCAGCAGTGAAAGGGGGATCCTTGGCTACACCTTC. Translation: CASSERGILGYTF.

J is TRBJ1-2 and V is TRBV2; 7 bases match TRBD1. J gave up 5 bases and V 5 bases, and 14 bases lay outside the gene matches. This CDR3 is 16 amino acids long. The germline V gene has CDR1 SNHLY and CDR2 FYNNEI. CDR3 nucleotide sequence: TGTGCCAGCAGTCAGACAGGGTCCAGGTCGAGATATGGCTACACCTTC. This codes for CASSQTGSRSRYGYTF.

The chain is built from TRBV5-1 and TRBJ1-6; no firm D call. V was clipped by 4 bases and J by 6 bases, with 8 bases between them. Germline V gives CDR1 SGHRS, CDR2 YFSETQ. CDR3 length: 13 amino acids. The CDR3 is CASSLGVNSPLHF. CDR3 bases: TGCGCCAGCAGCCTAGGAGTTAATTCACCCCTCCACTTT. Filled out from reference TRBV5-1 and TRBJ1-6, the complete variable domain reads KAGVTQTPRYLIKTRGQQVTLSCSPISGHRSVSWYQQTPGQGLQFLFEYFSETQRNKGNFPGRFSGRQFSNSRSEMNVSTLELGDSALYLCASSLGVNSPLHFGNGTRLTVT.

This clone has only a few counts. The chain carries TRBV2 and TRBJ1-1, with no clear D. Germline CDR1 reads SNHLY; CDR2 reads FYNNEI. This CDR3 region has 14 residues. V was clipped by 6 bases and J by 3 bases, with 14 bases between them. CDR3 nucleotide sequence: TGTGCCAGCAGCGACGGATACAGAGACACTGAAGCTTTCTTT. It encodes CASSDGYRDTEAFF.

V gene TRBV20-1 combines with J gene TRBJ1-2, with D hard to call. Germline CDR1 reads DFQATT; CDR2 reads SNEGSKA (reference sequence). Trimming left V 2 bases short and J 8 bases short, with 9 bases between. The CDR3 has 11 residues. As DNA, the CDR3 is TGCAGTGCTAGAAGTCAGGCGGGCTACACCTTC. Encoded protein: CSARSQAGYTF.

The chain links TRBV4-3 to TRBJ1-2; D is perhaps TRBD1 (5 bases). This CDR3 is 15 amino acids long. Germline lookup yields CDR1 LGHNA and CDR2 YSLEER. V lost 0 bases to trimming and J lost 7 bases, with 15 bases between them. CDR3 sequence reads: CASSQDQGGGFGYTF. The CDR3 DNA reads TGCGCCAGCAGCCAAGATCAGGGCGGGGGTTTTGGCTACACCTTC.

The rearrangement links TRBV5-5 to TRBJ1-1, with TRBD1 matching 7 bases. The V segment lost 3 bases and the J segment 3 bases; nucleotides outside the gene matches: 2. The germline CDR1 and CDR2 sequences are SGHKS and YYEKEE (reference sequence). The CDR3 runs to 13 residues. In DNA form, the CDR3 reads TGTGCCAGCAGCTATCAGGGGGACACTGAAGCTTTCTTT. Translating it yields CASSYQGDTEAFF.